Shown below are 2 T cell receptor beta chains from a single sample sequenced in a study of spatial heterogeneity in lung cancer (dated by TCRdb to the late 2010s). The method behind the library was 5' RACE. Sequenced using a NextSeq 500. TCRdb reanalyzed the raw reads on its own, using fastp at Q25 for trimming and MiXCR for clone calling, and kept in-frame beta chains. For every CDR3 protein sequence, its rows merge into one entry that carries the most common genes and DNA. For this sample there are 100,000 to 120,000 distinct CDR3 sequences; 10% to 13% appear just once. The ten largest clonotypes hold roughly 24% of the sample. The intended sense of this specimen's time point label: blood at routine non-recurrence follow-up after resection. The specimen was PBMCs, collected at follow-up. The source of these receptors is a female donor with early-stage non-small cell lung cancer.

This clonotype was detected a few times. This chain links TRBV4-3 with TRBJ2-6; tentative D call: TRBD2 (5 bases). The CDR3 is 20 residues long. Per the germline V gene, CDR1 is LGHNA and CDR2 is YSLEER. Trimming shortened V by 0 bases and J by 2 bases, and 20 bases separated the two germline ends. The CDR3 nucleotides read TGCGCCAGCAGCCAAGATCGGGGATGGACTCACTTCCCTGGGGCCAACGTCCTGACTTTC. Amino acids: CASSQDRGWTHFPGANVLTF.

This clonotype was counted many times. V usage is TRBV11-1 and J usage is TRBJ2-3; D is perhaps TRBD1 or TRBD2 (5 bases each). Germline-derived CDR1 and CDR2 are SGHAT and FQDESV (reference sequence). The V gene lost 8 bases and the J gene lost 2 bases, with 14 bases spanning the gap. The CDR3 totals 14 residues. The CDR3 here is CASGLGELTDTQYF. As DNA, the CDR3 is TGTGCCAGCGGACTGGGGGAACTCACAGATACGCAGTATTTT.